Below, 18 T cell receptor beta chains from the same sample are listed, as sequenced in a study of long-term antiretroviral therapy in people with HIV (dated by TCRdb to the early 2020s). The immunoSEQ hsTCRB v3.0 assay was used at survey level resolution to sequence the TRB variable region. What TCRdb holds here is the immuneACCESS table cut down to in-frame rearrangements. Part of the clones is not present; checked against another copy, under half of the missing clones reflect an unresolved V gene, and the others are unexplained. Counted in this sample were 30,000 to 40,000 clones; 83% of them appeared once. The top ten clones comprise roughly 8.6% of the sample. The material was unsorted PBMCs, obtained 0.4 years before starting antiretroviral therapy. Every receptor here comes from a man in his late teens or twenties with HIV.

The chain employs TRBV9 and TRBJ2-7; D is possibly TRBD1 (5 bases). CDR3 length equals 17 residues. CDR1 and CDR2 from the germline V gene are SGDLS and YYNGEE. V was clipped by 0 bases and J by 6 bases, with 22 bases between them. In DNA, the CDR3 is TGTGCCAGCAGCGTAGCCTTCGGCAGGGCCGAATTGTCCGAGCAGTACTTC. The encoded protein is CASSVAFGRAELSEQYF.

This clone was detected once. The rearrangement uses TRBV25-1 and TRBJ1-2, with D unclear. The ends were cut back, 4 bases at V and 3 bases at J, with 9 bases in the middle. CDR1 and CDR2 (germline): MGHDK, SYGVNS. This CDR3 comprises 13 residues. The CDR3 is CASSVTGDYGYTF. The CDR3 bases are TGTGCCAGCAGTGTGACGGGCGACTATGGCTACACCTTC.

The chain couples TRBV18 to TRBJ1-5; D unresolved. V lost 2 bases and J 1 base, leaving 3 bases between the germline ends. The CDR3 has 13 residues. Germline-derived CDR1 and CDR2 are KGHSH and LQKENI. The CDR3 coding sequence is TGTGCCAGCTCACCAGGGAGCAATCAGCCCCAGCATTTT. Protein product: CASSPGSNQPQHF.

This chain uses TRBV28 with TRBJ2-1; 12 nucleotides match TRBD2. Germline V gene sequence: CDR1 MDHEN, CDR2 SYDVKM. The V segment lost 2 bases and the J segment 8 bases; nucleotides outside the gene matches: 4. The CDR3 is 15 residues long. CDR3 in DNA: TGTGCCAGCAGTTTACCTAGCGGGAGGGCCTATGAGCAGTTCTTC. As protein: CASSLPSGRAYEQFF.

This clone has more than one count but fewer than ten. The V gene is TRBV6-1, the J gene TRBJ2-7; tentative D call: TRBD2 (6 bases). The CDR3 runs 18 residues. The germline gives CDR1 MNHNS, CDR2 SASEGT. V was clipped by 0 bases and J by 3 bases, with 21 bases between them. CDR3 residues: CASSEAKGGAVFNYEQYF. The CDR3 DNA sequence: TGTGCCAGCAGTGAAGCGAAGGGCGGGGCAGTTTTCAACTACGAGCAGTACTTC.

On this clone itself: A read error may account for a junction end that differs from germline. The rearrangement uses TRBV7-2 and TRBJ2-5, with a tentative D call TRBD2 (5 bases). CDR3 length equals 15 residues. Germline assignment: CDR1 SGHTA and CDR2 FQGNSA. The DNA of the CDR3 is TGTGCCAGCAGCCTAGCTCGGATGAACCAAGAGACCCAGTACTTC. Its translation: CASSLARMNQETQYF.

V usage is TRBV28 and J usage is TRBJ1-5; 8 bases map to TRBD1. The CDR3 loop spans 15 amino acids. The ends lost 3 bases at V and 5 bases at J; junction bases unmatched: 6. Germline-derived CDR1 and CDR2 are MDHEN and SYDVKM. The CDR3 spells CASSFRGPQDQPQHF. The DNA of the CDR3 is TGTGCCAGCAGTTTCAGGGGGCCGCAAGATCAGCCCCAGCATTTT.

The chain is built from TRBV5-1 and TRBJ1-1, with D possibly being TRBD1 (5 bases). The germline CDR1 and CDR2 sequences are SGHRS and YFSETQ. V lost 0 bases and J lost 1, with 7 bases in between. The CDR3 runs to 14 residues. The CDR3 region is CASSLVDRNTEAFF. In DNA, the CDR3 is TGCGCCAGCAGCTTGGTCGACAGGAACACTGAAGCTTTCTTT.

This clone was seen more than once but under ten times. The chain recombines TRBV30 with TRBJ1-2, with 8 bases aligning to TRBD1. This CDR3 spans 15 amino acids. Germline V lookup: CDR1 GTSNPN, CDR2 SVGIG (reference sequence). Trimming cost V 8 bases and J 3 bases; bases outside gene matches: 14. The chain's CDR3 is CAPRDRLGEDYGYTF. The CDR3, as DNA: TGTGCCCCCCGGGACAGGTTAGGAGAGGACTATGGCTACACCTTC.

The rearrangement joins TRBV2 to TRBJ2-3, with a possible D match to TRBD2 (5 bases). CDR1 SNHLY and CDR2 FYNNEI come from the germline V gene. The CDR3 sequence is 15 residues long. With 7 bases removed from V and 6 bases from J, the gap between germline ends came to 20 bases. The CDR3 nucleotides are TGTGCCAGCAAAAATTATGCCGGGTCGGGGGATACGCAGTATTTT. This codes for CASKNYAGSGDTQYF.

The V call is TRBV11-2, the J call TRBJ2-7; D is perhaps TRBD2 (5 bases). V was shortened by 0 bases and J by 0 bases, with 9 bases between the two germline ends. Germline lookup yields CDR1 SGHAT and CDR2 FQNNGV. The CDR3 covers 15 residues. The CDR3 here is CASSLEAESSYEQYF. The DNA of the CDR3 is TGTGCCAGCAGCTTAGAAGCGGAGAGCTCCTACGAGCAGTACTTC.

This clone has just a few counts. A read error may produce the germline difference seen at one junction end. V is TRBV7-3 and J is TRBJ1-2; 7 positions match TRBD1. CDR1 SGHTA and CDR2 FQGTGA come from the germline V gene. This CDR3 has 14 residues. The CDR3 DNA reads as TGTGCCAGCAGCCTAACAGGGGCCAACTATGGCTACACCTTC. Protein: CASSLTGANYGYTF.

This rearrangement joins TRBV28 to TRBJ2-7; possible D gene TRBD1, 5 bases. Germline CDR1 reads MDHEN; CDR2 reads SYDVKM. The CDR3 has 13 residues. The V end was cut by 5 bases, the J end by 7 bases, with 15 bases between. The CDR3 sequence is CASSLRRVGEQYF. In DNA, the CDR3 is TGTGCCAGCAGTCTCCGCAGGGTGGGTGAGCAGTACTTC.

The chain combines TRBV2 with TRBJ2-1, with 11 bases matching TRBD1. Germline-derived CDR1 and CDR2 are SNHLY and FYNNEI. J was trimmed by 9 bases and V by 6 bases; bases with no gene match: 10. There are 15 residues in the CDR3. The CDR3 nucleotides read TGTGCCAGCAGGGAGGGGACAGGGGGTTATAGTGAGCAGTTCTTC. Encoded protein: CASREGTGGYSEQFF.

The CDR3 loop is CASSLKLLRGGGEKLFF. The CDR3 region has the DNA TGTGCCAGCAGCTTAAAGTTATTACGGGGAGGTGGAGAAAAACTGTTTTTT. This sequence joins TRBV7-3 and TRBJ1-4; no clear D gene. Deletions cut 1 base from V and 8 bases from J, with 20 bases between. The germline V gene encodes CDR1 SGHTA and CDR2 FQGTGA. This CDR3 spans 17 amino acids.

This rearrangement joins TRBV4-2 to TRBJ1-3, with D perhaps TRBD1 (6 bases). Looked up from germline, CDR1 is LGHNA and CDR2 is YNFKEQ. Trimming cost V 1 base and J 7 bases, with 11 bases left between them. The CDR3 is made up of 14 amino acids. DNA of the CDR3: TGTGCCAGCAGCCAAGCCGGGGGCGGCAACACCATATATTTT. It codes for CASSQAGGGNTIYF.

V gene TRBV19 combines with J gene TRBJ1-5; TRBD1 matches at 7 bases. The CDR3 length is 16 residues. In germline, CDR1 is LNHDA, CDR2 SQIVND (reference sequence). The V segment lost 5 bases and the J segment 3 bases; nucleotides outside the gene matches: 10. The CDR3 DNA follows: TGTGCCAGTAGTTCATTCGGGACAGTTTACAATCAGCCCCAGCATTTT. This sequence encodes CASSSFGTVYNQPQHF.

The rearrangement joins TRBV4-2 to TRBJ2-2; 10 nucleotides match TRBD2. The CDR3 contains 17 residues. V was clipped by 4 bases and J by 4 bases; unmatched bases: 9. Germline V gene sequence: CDR1 LGHNA, CDR2 YNFKEQ. CDR3 in amino acids: CASSPSLAGGGTGELFF. In DNA, the CDR3 is TGTGCCAGCAGCCCCAGTTTAGCGGGGGGTGGCACCGGGGAGCTGTTTTTT.